This T cell receptor beta chain appears in the sequencing data of a study of blood T cell repertoires in COVID-19. Study background: The United States, Italy and Spain were the sources of the acute and convalescent COVID-19 samples. The cDNA or gDNA used as material had been derived from T cells, B-cell-depleted T cells, or PBMCs.

As processed by the authors: Estimates of nucleated cell counts were drawn from the amplification of reference gene primers. Measured with immunoSEQ multiplex PCR; TCRdb has only the in-frame clones, and not every one. V and J calls and clone size are as listed in that table; D and trimming were resolved from the DNA. The sample includes approximately 52,000 clones, approximately 86% of them seen just once. CDR1 and CDR2 from the germline V gene are KGHSH and LQKENI. The germline V and J ends were trimmed by 1 base and 7 bases, with 10 bases remaining between them. This CDR3 has 13 amino acids. What was sequenced was peripheral blood. The TCR sequence derives from a man between 60 and 70 years old with acute or convalescent COVID-19. This rearrangement joins TRBV18 to TRBJ1-2; D might be TRBD1 (5 bases). DNA of the CDR3: TGTGCCAGCTCACCACAGACAGACAGTGGCTACACCTTC. It specifies CASSPQTDSGYTF.